This T cell receptor (beta chain) is from a study of T-cell reconstitution after alpha-beta-depleted transplantation in children. Trimming removed 6 bases from V and 4 bases from J; junction bases left unmatched: 0. Per germline, CDR1 ENHRY and CDR2 SYGVKD. The length of the CDR3 is 11 residues. Unique molecular identifiers featured in how the TCRbeta library was prepared. TCRdb itself ran the PCR reads through MiXCR, one entry per CDR3 protein. The sample shows about 600,000 distinct CDR3 sequences, under 12% of them seen only once. This receptor was taken from a human donor who donated a stem cell graft to a child with acute myeloid leukemia. Material: PBMCs from the stem cell graft donor, obtained from the stem cell graft. V and J are TRBV10-3 and TRBJ2-7, with TRBD1 matching 7 bases. The CDR3 sequence: CAIRQGYEQYF. DNA for the CDR3: TGTGCCATCAGACAGGGGTACGAGCAGTACTTC.